The 11 T cell receptor beta chains below all came from one sample that was sequenced in a study of read filtering for tumor transcriptome and immune sequencing. From roughly 0.4 ug of RNA, a library with molecular barcoded alpha/delta and beta/gamma adaptors was made. TCRdb re-called the reads through MiXCR, storing one row per CDR3 protein. Among 100,000 to 150,000 distinct CDR3 sequences listed, 13% were seen once. Sequenced: a population of CD138-negative cells sorted from bone marrow. The origin of the receptors is a donor aged 40 or over with multiple myeloma.

This clonotype was recorded many times. In DNA form, the CDR3 reads TGTGCCTGGAGGCGCCCCGGCCTTTACAATGAGCAGTTCTTC. Protein sequence: CAWRRPGLYNEQFF. The chain recombines TRBV30 with TRBJ2-1; D call uncertain. V was trimmed by 3 bases and J by 4 bases, leaving 13 bases between them. CDR1 and CDR2 (germline): GTSNPN, SVGIG (reference sequence). The CDR3 is made up of 14 amino acids.

This clonotype was counted many times. The chain uses TRBV14 and TRBJ2-2; D not certain. The germline CDR1 and CDR2 sequences are SGHDN and FVKESK. The CDR3 runs to 13 residues. The V end was cut by 4 bases, the J end by 6 bases, with 9 bases between. The chain's CDR3 is CASSPVSSGELFF. For the CDR3, the DNA is TGTGCCAGCAGCCCAGTATCATCCGGGGAGCTGTTTTTT.

The chain employs TRBV9 and TRBJ1-2; D is uncertain. The CDR3 is made up of 15 amino acids. Between the trimmed V and J ends, which lost 0 bases and 0 bases, there was a span of 9 bases. Germline lookup yields CDR1 SGDLS and CDR2 YYNGEE. The CDR3 spells CASSVGGTPNYGYTF. The CDR3 nucleotides are TGTGCCAGCAGCGTAGGGGGAACTCCTAACTATGGCTACACCTTC.

This clonotype occurred many times. The chain links TRBV30 to TRBJ2-3; tentative D call: TRBD1 (6 bases). V lost 4 bases and J 4 bases, leaving 18 bases between the germline ends. CDR1 and CDR2 (germline): GTSNPN, SVGIG (reference sequence). The CDR3 consists of 15 residues. DNA of the CDR3: TGTGCCTGGACCGCCCAGGGGTACCGCGCAGATACGCAGTATTTT. Its protein product is CAWTAQGYRADTQYF.

In regard to this clonotype: Just one base apart from a much larger clone, this may be a read error. The CDR3 does not end in the conserved phenylalanine or tryptophan, so this is likely a read error. CDR3 protein: CSVLTSGSVTDTQYL. The CDR3 coding sequence is TGCAGCGTATTAACTAGCGGGAGTGTCACAGATACGCAGTATCTT. The V and J genes are TRBV29-1 and TRBJ2-3, with 11 bases fitting TRBD2. CDR3 length: 15 amino acids. J was trimmed by 2 bases and V by 6 bases; bases with no gene match: 7. CDR1 and CDR2 (germline): SQVTM, ANQGSEA.

This clonotype showed up many times. V and J are TRBV20-1 and TRBJ2-3; 10 nucleotides match TRBD2. This CDR3 spans 14 amino acids. The junction had 9 bases not matched to a gene; V was cut back by 6 bases and J by 6 bases. CDR1 is DFQATT, CDR2 SNEGSKA, per germline (reference sequence). CDR3 loop: CSAPTGTSVDTQYF. DNA for the CDR3: TGCAGTGCCCCGACCGGGACTAGCGTGGATACGCAGTATTTT.

This clonotype was observed a handful of times. V gene TRBV5-1 combines with J gene TRBJ2-4; 7 positions agree with TRBD1. V lost 4 bases to trimming and J lost 1 base; unmatched junction nucleotides: 5. This CDR3 has 15 residues. Germline V gives CDR1 SGHRS, CDR2 YFSETQ. The CDR3 reads CASSPWTGAKNIQYF. In DNA, the CDR3 is TGCGCCAGCAGCCCGTGGACAGGTGCCAAAAACATTCAGTACTTC.

This clonotype showed up many times. This chain joins TRBV28 and TRBJ1-5; D unclear. Germline loops: CDR1 MDHEN, CDR2 SYDVKM. With 2 bases removed from V and 7 bases from J, the gap between germline ends came to 3 bases. CDR3 length: 11 amino acids. CDR3 sequence: CASSLRQPQHF. The CDR3 region has the DNA TGTGCCAGCAGTTTAAGGCAGCCCCAGCATTTT.

This clonotype was detected only a few times. At one end, the junction sequence differs from germline, possibly due to a read error. The chain recombines TRBV5-1 with TRBJ2-3; TRBD1 agrees at 7 bases. This CDR3 comprises 15 residues. The V gene's germline CDR1 is SGHRS and CDR2 YFSETQ. CDR3 sequence: CASFEGAIGTNTQYF. The CDR3 DNA reads TGCGCCAGCTTTGAGGGGGCTATTGGCACAAATACGCAGTATTTT.

This clonotype was found many times. This chain links TRBV7-2 with TRBJ1-6; D is uncertain. The CDR3 covers 12 residues. The germline V gene encodes CDR1 SGHTA and CDR2 FQGNSA. Trimming removed 5 bases from V and 9 bases from J, with 8 bases in between. The CDR3 DNA reads TGTGCCAGCAGCGGCAGGTTTTCACCCCTCCACTTT. Its protein is CASSGRFSPLHF.

About this clonotype itself: It may be a read error: a sequence one base away is much more abundant. The chain couples TRBV6-1 to TRBJ1-2; D is undetermined. CDR1 and CDR2 (germline): MNHNS, SASEGT. This CDR3 comprises 14 residues. The ends were cut back, 4 bases at V and 4 bases at J, with 13 bases in the middle. CDR3 amino acids: CASSAGPSFYGYTF. Written as DNA, the CDR3 is TGTGCCAGCAGTGCGGGCCCCTCTTTCTATGGCTACACCTTC.